This T cell receptor (beta chain) originates from a study of response to subunit inactivated influenza vaccine. Study-wide results and limits: It was suggested by the authors that few new T cells are recruited by each seasonal influenza vaccination.

At least ten counts were recorded for this clonotype. The antigen is undetermined. TCRdb re-called the RT-PCR reads through MiXCR, storing one row per CDR3 protein. The sample comprises under 750,000 distinct CDR3 sequences, approximately 12% of which are singletons, and about 10% rests with the top ten. This TCR was recovered from a man in his fifties or sixties who received an inactivated influenza vaccine. Here the sequenced sample was PBMCs from blood, taken on the day of vaccination.

CDR3 DNA: TGTGCCAGCAGCTCCCGGGGGGATCGGGGCTACACCTTC. Amino acid sequence: CASSSRGDRGYTF. The chain uses TRBV7-6 and TRBJ1-2, with TRBD1 as a possible D gene (5 bases). Germline V gives CDR1 SGHVS, CDR2 FNYEAQ. The length of the CDR3 is 13 residues. Trimming took off 4 bases at V and 8 bases at J, with 14 bases between the two ends. Supplemented by reference TRBV7-6 and TRBJ1-2, the full variable domain reads GAGVSQSPRYKVTKRGQDVALRCDPISGHVSLYWYRQALGQGPEFLTYFNYEAQQDKSGLPNDRFSAERPEGSISTLTIQRTEQRDSAMYRCASSSRGDRGYTFGSGTRLTVV.